The sequence of this T cell receptor beta chain was determined in a study of cytomegalovirus exposure and HLA in healthy donors. In the study overall: The platform used for the 120 or so validation repertoires matched that of the 666 first-cohort repertoires, a later analysis reported. Study-wide results and caveats: In the approximately 120 validation repertoires, a later analysis found that first-cohort TCR clusters tended to co-occur. A few chains tied to CMV proved CMV antigen-specific in vitro.

Data came from immunoSEQ multiplex PCR; TCRdb stores just in-frame clones and leaves some out. The sample contains under 250,000 clones, approximately 82% of which appear only once. The V gene's germline CDR1 is SNHLY and CDR2 FYNNEI. The germline V and J ends were trimmed by 10 bases and 0 bases, with 13 bases remaining between them. There are 15 residues in the CDR3. To note about this clone: What it binds is unknown.

The donors were in the approximately 120-subject validation cohort, distinct from the roughly 600-subject first cohort. The chain is built from TRBV2 and TRBJ1-6; no reliable D call. The sequenced material came from PBMCs. This TCR came from a woman aged 18-30 years in good health and CMV-seronegative. DNA of the CDR3: TGTGCCACCTTAATAGGGAGCTCCTATAATTCACCCCTCCACTTT. Residues: CATLIGSSYNSPLHF.